This T cell receptor (beta chain) was sequenced during a study of regulatory T cells in long-lasting Graves disease (dated by TCRdb to about 2021). About the investigation overall: Newly diagnosed Graves' disease patients had taken antithyroid drugs for less than 3 months. Peripheral blood TCR sequencing and RNA sequencing compared persistent Graves' disease patients with newly diagnosed Graves' disease patients. The study was registered as a clinical trial and conducted in China. A total of around 35 samples underwent TCR sequencing, from 13 patients with persistent Graves' disease and 20 or so patients with newly diagnosed Graves' disease. Beyond this particular receptor, the publication reports: Patients with persistent disease shared more public clonotypes (fewer than 3,000) than newly diagnosed patients did (around 1,000). Only the TCR beta chain was sequenced and analyzed. Peripheral blood alone was examined, since thyroid tissue, which constituted the primary lesion, could not be accessed. As a limitation, the authors acknowledged that the small sample size may reduce accuracy. Lower TCR Shannon entropy and fewer highly expanded clones were observed in persistent Graves' disease patients than in newly diagnosed patients, which suggested clonal expansion.

Taken with the paper, the label for time point translates to: newly diagnosed GD, antithyroid drugs for less than 3 months. RNA was extracted from PBMCs in TRIzol for both TCR sequencing and RNA sequencing. Graves' disease was diagnosed according to American Thyroid Association guidelines. The patients came from an endocrinology department in Xi'an, China. Each patient gave 9 to 10 milliliters of peripheral blood, collected in an EDTA anticoagulant tube. Ficoll Paque Plus density gradient separation was used to isolate PBMCs, and no further T cell sorting was performed. An Agilent 2100 Bioanalyzer and agarose gel were used to assess RNA quality, and a NanoDrop 2000 was used to measure RNA concentration. This clonotype occurred a few times. The antigen it binds to is not known. Base quality data are lacking; no much larger clone is found one base away. The protocol used for the library was multiplex PCR. The sample was run on an Illumina HiSeq 4000. CDR3 regions were amplified by Arm-PCR with iRepertoire HTBI primers to construct TCR beta libraries. PCR products were gel purified before sequencing. Turning to the authors' computational methods: A total of roughly 67 TRBV and approximately 15 TRBJ segments were identified across samples and were used for gene usage analysis of CDR3 amino acid clonotypes. COPE and FqMerger were used to merge the filtered high-quality paired reads into contigs. BLAST was used to align contigs to IMGT TRBV, TRBD and TRBJ reference genes, and CDR3 was defined according to IMGT. Highly expanded clones were defined as clonotypes with a frequency above 0.1%. Repertoire diversity was measured by Shannon entropy, and V-J evenness by the Gini coefficient. Clonotypes shared by more than one individual were considered public. TCRdb reprocessed the public reads (quality trimming at Q25 with fastp, clone calling with MiXCR) and kept in-frame beta chains. Rows with a matching CDR3 protein are joined into one entry that keeps the most common DNA and genes. Clone size and V and J calls follow TCRdb, not the original study. For this sample there are about 450,000 distinct CDR3 sequences; 15% to 20% appear just once. The ten largest clones represent about 10% of the sample.

These sequences were also reported in another study, on T cells in Graves' hyperthyroidism and ophthalmopathy. The second study also describes: A patient counted as having stable Graves' hyperthyroidism if no progression to ophthalmopathy occurred over 18 months of follow-up. The hyperthyroidism patients were between 18 and 65 years old and newly diagnosed, with a disease duration of less than 2 months. Any patient with an uncontrolled infection, another autoimmune disease, pregnancy or lactation was excluded. Clinical symptoms, serum thyroxine and TRAb, thyroid ultrasound, and orbital computed tomography formed the basis for the diagnoses. The first round of RT-PCR for the TCR CDR3 was performed with the HTBI primer set and the Qiagen OneStep RT-PCR kit. Most expanded thyroid clonotypes (frequency above 0.001) were also detected in blood, a finding suggesting that blood repertoires may reflect thyroid immune responses. Ophthalmopathy was separated from stable hyperthyroidism by a 13 V-J signature model, with 87.88% sensitivity and around 81% specificity obtained in cross-validation and 80%/75% obtained in testing. In validation, the model predicted progression to ophthalmopathy with 65% to 71% sensitivity and less than 75% specificity, a median of approximately 6.5 months before onset. A discovery cohort of about 96 patients, 43 with Graves' ophthalmopathy and roughly 59 with stable Graves' hyperthyroidism, was used to find distinguishing TCR V-J signatures. Whether ophthalmopathy could be predicted prospectively was tested in an independent validation cohort made up of fewer than 20 hyperthyroidism patients plus 17 patients who later progressed to ophthalmopathy. The approximately 90 discovery patients were divided at random into training and test sets in a 7:3 ratio. Thyroid tissue and blood T-cell repertoires from roughly six Graves' hyperthyroidism patients were also compared in the study. Following sampling, methimazole starting at 30 mg daily was given to hyperthyroidism patients, and high-dose intravenous methylprednisolone was given to ophthalmopathy patients. The libraries were constructed in a second round of multiplex PCR and then size-selected and purified. Libraries were sequenced paired-end with 100 bp reads on an Illumina HiSeq2000. SOAPnuke was used to process the raw data, removing reads that contained adapters or uncalled bases, had a mean Phred below 15, or lacked an exact match to the constant primer or identifier. High-quality paired reads were merged with COPE v1.2.5, and unique nucleotide sequences were defined as clonotypes. Clonotypes were aligned to IMGT TRBV, TRBD and TRBJ reference segments using MiTCR v1.1. The analysis included only V-J combinations with a frequency above 0.0001, which together covered around 99% of the repertoires. The TCS score was defined as F50 (clonal expansion) divided by E x V (chaos), with BLOSUM62-based TCRdist calculated between CDR3 peptides within each V-J. Welch's t-statistics and random forest reduced around 510 V-J features to 10 to 15, which were used in a naive Bayes classifier (R e1071). No statistical method was used to fix the sample size in advance, and group allocation was not hidden from the investigators. The paper describes TCR Vbeta CDR3 sequencing of around 140 peripheral blood samples, made up of around 41 ophthalmopathy patients, some 80 hyperthyroidism patients and roughly 17 progressor patients.

The material sequenced was peripheral blood mononuclear cells (PBMCs), taken at new diagnosis, from a patient treated with antithyroid drugs. The sequence came from a woman in her twenties or thirties with Graves disease. Donor details come from another sample of the same person, matched by shared clones.

Here is the DNA: TGTGCCAGCAGTTTAAGGCGTCAGGACACCGGGGAGCTGTTTTTT. Its protein is CASSLRRQDTGELFF. This receptor chain uses TRBV12-3 or TRBV12-4 and TRBJ2-2; the D gene cannot be named for sure. V is clipped by 2 bases and J by 3 bases, and the sequence between their germline boundaries is 10 bases long. Counted from cysteine to phenylalanine, this CDR3 has 15 amino acids. Only CDR3 DNA remains: 45 bases, in frame from the first base.